This T cell receptor (beta chain) was sequenced for a study of beta chain features in type 1 diabetes. Study-wide results and limits: Still unanswered here is whether HLA type influences TCRB rearrangement. When Type 1 diabetes patients were examined, their TCRB CDR3s proved moderately but significantly shorter in all four CD4+ subsets.

The entirety of the isolated RNA underwent reverse transcription, so expressed TCRB transcripts were sequenced. Clones were read by immunoSEQ multiplex PCR, and TCRdb kept only the in-frame ones, dropping some. The sample lists approximately 730,000 clones, around 15% occurring once. For this clone: Its antigen is undetermined.

The single heparinised draw taken from each donor contained about 100 mL of blood on average. Naive, central memory, regulatory and stem cell-like memory cells within the CD4+ compartment were sorted using CD45RO/CCR7/CD25/CD127/CD95/CD27. Sorted populations were all over 98% pure. The J segment lost 10 bases and the V segment lost 3 bases, leaving 6 bases of the junction unmatched. Germline V gives CDR1 SGDLS, CDR2 YYNGEE. This CDR3 region has 14 residues. The chain links TRBV9 to TRBJ1-6, with 8 bases that match TRBD1. The receptor was derived from a man aged 18 to 30 with type 1 diabetes. What was sequenced was naive CD4+ T cells from blood. Here the CDR3 reads CASSAGQVMSPLHF. The CDR3 DNA follows: TGTGCCAGCAGCGCGGGACAGGTAATGTCACCCCTCCACTTT. The full variable domain, completed using reference TRBV9 and TRBJ1-6, is DSGVTQTPKHLITATGQRVTLRCSPRSGDLSVYWYQQSLDQGLQFLIQYYNGEERAKGNILERFSAQQFPDLHSELNLSSLELGDSALYFCASSAGQVMSPLHFGNGTRLTVT.